This TCR beta chain was found in a study of T-cell reconstitution after alpha-beta-depleted transplantation in children. CDR3 length equals 15 residues. Germline V CDR1 and CDR2: SGHTS, YDEGEE. V was trimmed by 2 bases and J by 6 bases, leaving 14 bases between them. TCRbeta library construction was performed incorporating unique molecular identifiers. One entry per CDR3 protein, called by TCRdb with MiXCR from the PCR reads. Of 490,000 or so distinct CDR3 sequences in the sample, about 12% were seen once. This clonotype was counted only a few times. This chain links TRBV5-8 with TRBJ1-4; D is unresolved. The input for sequencing was PBMCs from the stem cell graft donor, taken from the stem cell graft. The sequence came from a human donor who donated a stem cell graft to a child with combined immunodeficiency. DNA of the CDR3: TGTGCCAGCAGCTTCGCCGGAAACAGTTATGAAAAACTGTTTTTT. It translates to CASSFAGNSYEKLFF.